These T cell receptor beta chains were read from a single sample in a study of T cells after yellow fever vaccination. TCRdb called the 5' RACE reads again in MiXCR, with one record for every CDR3 protein. This table has just under 600,000 distinct CDR3 sequences, approximately 12% appearing once. This sample comprised PBMCs, obtained on the day of the yellow fever booster vaccination. The receptors originated from a man aged 25-40 years who received the YFV17D yellow fever vaccine. Both conserved end residues are part of each CDR3. The D gene is left open where the match is weak. Clone size, where shown, is once, few, many, or a class for clones that have expanded.

clone_size j_call v_call d_call cdr3_aa cdr3_nt
few TRBJ2-3 TRBV7-8 NA CASSQGGSRGDTQYF TGTGCCAGCAGCCAGGGGGGGTCTCGCGGAGATACGCAGTATTTT
few TRBJ1-5 TRBV12-3/TRBV12-4 NA CASSLVAQPQHF TGTGCCAGCAGTTTAGTCGCTCAGCCCCAGCATTTT
few TRBJ1-1 TRBV12-3/TRBV12-4 NA CASSNQGTEAFF TGTGCCAGCAGTAACCAGGGGACTGAAGCTTTCTTT
NA TRBJ2-1 TRBV29-1 NA CSVESPTRYNEQFF TGCAGCGTTGAAAGCCCTACCCGATACAATGAGCAGTTCTTC
NA TRBJ2-5 TRBV5-6 NA CASSLPTAETQYF TGTGCCAGCAGCCTCCCGACAGCGGAGACCCAGTACTTC
NA TRBJ1-3 TRBV12-3/TRBV12-4 NA CASTYSGNTIYF TGTGCCAGCACCTACTCTGGAAACACCATATATTTT
NA TRBJ2-5 TRBV10-1 NA CASRASPGETQYF TGCGCCAGCAGGGCCTCACCCGGGGAGACCCAGTACTTC
NA TRBJ1-1 TRBV20-1 NA CSARGDINTEAFF TGCAGTGCTAGAGGGGATATTAACACTGAAGCTTTCTTT
few TRBJ2-1 TRBV14 NA CASSRTGGVSSYNEQFF TGTGCCAGCAGCCGAACTGGGGGAGTTAGCTCCTACAATGAGCAGTTCTTC
NA TRBJ2-1 TRBV27 TRBD2 CASSTGLAGVYNEQFF TGTGCCAGCAGTACGGGACTAGCGGGAGTCTACAATGAGCAGTTCTTC
NA TRBJ2-3 TRBV20-1 TRBD2 CSAMVLAGAAGRNTQYF TGCAGTGCTATGGTACTAGCGGGAGCCGCGGGTAGGAATACGCAGTATTTT
few TRBJ2-1 TRBV7-9 NA CASSLSYQRSYNEQFF TGTGCCAGCAGCTTATCCTACCAAAGATCCTACAATGAGCAGTTCTTC
NA TRBJ1-5 TRBV27 NA CASGSPGGPQHF TGTGCCAGCGGGAGTCCGGGGGGGCCCCAGCATTTT
many TRBJ2-7 TRBV7-2 NA CASSFRDSPYEQYF TGTGCCAGCAGCTTTAGAGACAGCCCTTACGAGCAGTACTTC
NA TRBJ2-6 TRBV11-2 NA CASSLEALRANVLTF TGTGCCAGCAGCTTAGAGGCCCTAAGGGCCAACGTCCTGACTTTC
few TRBJ2-3 TRBV7-2 TRBD1 CASSLNPGQGREYF TGTGCCAGCAGCTTAAATCCCGGACAGGGGAGGGAGTATTTT
NA TRBJ1-5 TRBV6-5 NA CASSYSSTDQPQHF TGTGCCAGCAGTTACTCGAGTACCGATCAGCCCCAGCATTTT
few TRBJ2-1 TRBV7-2 NA CASSLEPPHYNEQFF TGTGCCAGCAGCTTAGAGCCCCCACACTACAATGAGCAGTTCTTC
NA TRBJ2-5 TRBV5-6 NA CASSVVVRQVGETQYF TGTGCCAGCAGCGTCGTCGTTAGACAGGTGGGGGAGACCCAGTACTTC
NA TRBJ1-2 TRBV7-2 NA CASSPTAGDYGYTF TGTGCCAGCAGCCCTACTGCTGGGGACTATGGCTACACCTTC
NA TRBJ2-7 TRBV7-9 NA CASSPPWGGGDEQYF TGTGCCAGCAGCCCTCCCTGGGGGGGGGGCGACGAGCAGTACTTC
NA TRBJ2-7 TRBV6-2/TRBV6-3 TRBD2 CASSPRRGGSNEQYF TGTGCCAGCAGTCCCCGGAGGGGCGGGAGCAACGAGCAGTACTTC
few TRBJ2-1 TRBV28 TRBD2 CASKGLAGIANEQFF TGTGCCAGCAAAGGACTAGCGGGAATAGCCAATGAGCAGTTCTTC
NA TRBJ1-2 TRBV14 NA CASSRSGFRLGYGYTF TGTGCCAGCAGCCGTAGCGGGTTTCGTCTAGGCTATGGCTACACCTTC
NA TRBJ2-7 TRBV7-8 TRBD2 CASSMGPGLAVAEQYF TGTGCCAGCAGCATGGGGCCGGGACTAGCGGTAGCCGAGCAGTACTTC
few TRBJ2-7 TRBV4-3 NA CASSQDRGANYEQYF TGCGCCAGCAGCCAAGATCGCGGGGCGAACTACGAGCAGTACTTC
NA TRBJ2-7 TRBV28 NA CASSGSPYEQYF TGTGCCAGCAGTGGATCGCCCTACGAGCAGTACTTC
few TRBJ2-5 TRBV5-1 TRBD2 CASSPSTSGSQETQYF TGCGCCAGCAGCCCCTCGACTAGCGGATCCCAAGAGACCCAGTACTTC
few TRBJ2-7 TRBV12-3/TRBV12-4 NA CASSVTVYEQYF TGTGCCAGCAGTGTTACGGTCTACGAGCAGTACTTC
NA TRBJ2-7 TRBV5-1 TRBD2 CASRAGGPPYEQYF TGCGCCAGCAGGGCGGGAGGGCCTCCCTACGAGCAGTACTTC
few TRBJ2-5 TRBV27 NA CASSSLGGGWETQYF TGTGCCAGCAGTTCCCTGGGGGGCGGCTGGGAGACCCAGTACTTC
few TRBJ2-1 TRBV24-1 NA CATGGTLNNEQFF TGTGCCACTGGCGGGACATTAAACAATGAGCAGTTCTTC
NA TRBJ2-7 TRBV5-6 TRBD2 CASSDGTSGPYEQYF TGTGCCAGCAGCGATGGGACTAGCGGCCCCTACGAGCAGTACTTC
few TRBJ2-1 TRBV23-1 TRBD1 CASSGTVDEQFF TGCGCCAGCAGCGGGACAGTCGATGAGCAGTTCTTC
few TRBJ2-3 TRBV7-2 TRBD1 CASSSQGARADTQYF TGTGCCAGCAGCTCTCAGGGGGCTCGGGCAGATACGCAGTATTTT
NA TRBJ2-1 TRBV10-3 NA CAISTGSLTSIGNEQFF TGTGCCATCAGTACCGGGTCCCTAACAAGTATCGGGAATGAGCAGTTCTTC
NA TRBJ2-7 TRBV7-2 NA CASSGGLYEQYF TGTGCCAGCTCCGGCGGTCTCTACGAGCAGTACTTC
NA TRBJ2-1 TRBV6-1 TRBD1 CASSTGDLQANEQFF TGTGCCAGCAGCACAGGGGACCTCCAGGCCAATGAGCAGTTCTTC
NA TRBJ2-2 TRBV11-2 NA CASSLEALVVAGELFF TGTGCCAGCAGCCTCGAGGCGTTAGTGGTTGCCGGGGAGCTGTTTTTT
many TRBJ2-7 TRBV12-3/TRBV12-4 NA CAPGGYEQYF TGTGCCCCCGGGGGCTACGAGCAGTACTTC
NA TRBJ2-1 TRBV20-1 TRBD2 CSAKGGRFYNEQFF TGCAGTGCTAAGGGCGGGAGATTCTACAATGAGCAGTTCTTC
NA TRBJ2-2 TRBV10-2 TRBD2 CASSVNRGRADTGELFF TGCGCCAGCAGTGTGAATCGCGGGAGGGCCGACACCGGGGAGCTGTTTTTT
few TRBJ2-3 TRBV20-1 NA CSAIVRTDTQYF TGCAGTGCTATCGTCCGCACAGATACGCAGTATTTT
NA TRBJ2-7 TRBV25-1 NA CANLRGVLVIEQYF TGTGCCAATTTGAGGGGGGTTCTAGTAATCGAGCAGTACTTC
NA TRBJ2-1 TRBV7-9 TRBD1 CASSSSGQVMNEQFF TGTGCCAGCAGCTCTTCCGGACAGGTTATGAATGAGCAGTTCTTC